The present T cell receptor beta chain was sequenced within a study of T cells after yellow fever vaccination. Overall study context: Using CD3, CD45RA, CCR7 and CD95, the EM, EMRA, CM and Tscm memory subsets were sorted.

TCRdb reprocessed the 5' RACE reads via MiXCR and lists one record per CDR3 protein. The profile shows about 45,000 distinct CDR3 sequences, roughly 6.4% of them singletons. V lost 5 bases and J lost 4; bases outside the gene matches: 5. This CDR3 has 15 amino acids. This clonotype was seen more than once but under ten times. The rearrangement uses TRBV12-3 or TRBV12-4 and TRBJ1-3, with 10 bases aligning to TRBD1. Sample: PBMCs, either bulk or a sorted T-cell subset (CD4+, CD8+, memory, or dextramer-sorted; not recorded which), taken 45 days after the yellow fever booster vaccination. The clonotype was recovered from a young man who received the YFV17D yellow fever vaccine. The CDR3 nucleotides read TGTGCCAGCAGTCCGGGACAGGGGTACGGAAACACCATATATTTT. This codes for CASSPGQGYGNTIYF.